This entry lists 20 T cell receptor beta chains sequenced from one sample in a study of T cell repertoires in cytomegalovirus infection. TCRdb processed the reads anew with MiXCR; each CDR3 protein has one entry. Among a few hundred thousand distinct CDR3 sequences, roughly 43% were seen once, and the ten largest hold 48%. For these TCRs, the target antigens are not known. The sequenced sample was cultured PBMCs, obtained from culture after CMV antigen stimulation. The receptors shown here come from a human donor in good health (CMV status not recorded). Some clones in this sample may be carry-over from other donors' samples.

This clonotype was seen more than once but under ten times. This sequence joins TRBV7-9 and TRBJ2-5; D gene uncertain. There are 12 residues in the CDR3. Trimming left V 4 bases short and J 5 bases short, with 8 bases between. Germline CDR1 and CDR2: SEHNR and FQNEAQ (reference sequence). CDR3 nucleotide sequence: TGTGCCAGCAGCTGGAGAAGGGAGACCCAGTACTTC. This gives the protein CASSWRRETQYF.

In this sample, this clonotype turned up a few times. The chain is built from TRBV6-2 or TRBV6-3 and TRBJ1-1; possible D gene TRBD1, 6 bases. The ends were cut back, 6 bases at V and 2 bases at J, with 22 bases in the middle. Looked up from germline, CDR1 is MNHEY and CDR2 is SVGEGT. The CDR3 spans 17 residues. The CDR3 protein is CASSQLRLRDKNTEAFF. CDR3 coding DNA: TGTGCCAGCAGCCAGCTTCGGTTGAGGGACAAAAACACTGAAGCTTTCTTT.

V is TRBV6-8 and J is TRBJ2-3; 14 bases agree with TRBD2. The V gene end was trimmed by 4 bases and the J gene end by 5 bases; junction bases not matched to a gene: 8. Germline CDR1 MNHGY, CDR2 SAAAGT. The CDR3 extends over 17 amino acids. Here the CDR3 DNA reads TGTGCCAGCAGTTCCGACCCGGGACTAGCGGGGGTAGATACGCAGTATTTT. Its translation is CASSSDPGLAGVDTQYF.

V is TRBV20-1 and J is TRBJ2-3; D is unclear. The germline V and J ends were trimmed by 6 bases and 8 bases, with 21 bases remaining between them. Germline V CDR1 and CDR2: DFQATT, SNEGSKA (reference sequence). The CDR3 consists of 14 residues. The CDR3 loop reads CSAPPTQASGTQYF. The CDR3 DNA follows: TGCAGTGCCCCCCCCACGCAGGCCTCCGGTACGCAGTATTTT.

This clonotype was found a few times. The J gene is TRBJ2-1, the V gene TRBV20-1; the match to TRBD1 covers 7 bases. The CDR3 totals 14 residues. Trimming removed 4 bases from V and 0 bases from J; junction bases left unmatched: 3. The germline V gene has CDR1 DFQATT and CDR2 SNEGSKA (reference sequence). CDR3 in DNA: TGCAGTGCTATGACAGGGAGCTCCTACAATGAGCAGTTCTTC. Its translation: CSAMTGSSYNEQFF.

This chain joins TRBV20-1 and TRBJ2-7; TRBD1 matches 11 bases. V dropped 2 bases and J dropped 5; count of bases not matched to a gene: 5. The CDR3 contains 14 residues. Germline lookup yields CDR1 DFQATT and CDR2 SNEGSKA (reference sequence). Here the CDR3 reads CSARTGQGADEQYF. The DNA for the CDR3 is TGCAGTGCTAGAACCGGACAGGGGGCGGACGAGCAGTACTTC.

This clonotype was counted many times. The rearrangement links TRBV7-9 to TRBJ2-5; TRBD2 is a possible D gene (5 bases). Deletions cut 5 bases from V and 3 bases from J, with 16 bases between. The CDR3 is 15 amino acids. Looked up from germline, CDR1 is SEHNR and CDR2 is FQNEAQ (reference sequence). CDR3 region: CASSPPRGLKETQYF. The CDR3 DNA sequence: TGTGCCAGCAGCCCTCCCCGTGGACTTAAAGAGACCCAGTACTTC.

CDR3 bases: TGTGCCATACAACCGGGACAGGTCTTCGCAGATACGCAGTATTTT. Its protein product is CAIQPGQVFADTQYF. The rearrangement uses TRBV10-3 and TRBJ2-3; 8 bases line up with TRBD1. CDR1 is ENHRY, CDR2 SYGVKD, per germline. With V trimmed by 9 bases and J by 4 bases, 12 bases remained unmatched. The CDR3 covers 15 residues.

V gene TRBV12-3 or TRBV12-4 combines with J gene TRBJ1-1, with D tentatively TRBD1 (5 bases). Trimming stripped 4 bases from V and 1 base from J, with 10 bases between. The CDR3 runs to 14 residues. The CDR3 is CASSSRESNTEAFF. The DNA for the CDR3 is TGTGCCAGCAGTTCCAGGGAGTCGAACACTGAAGCTTTCTTT.

The genes are TRBV19 and TRBJ1-1; weak D call: TRBD1 (6 bases). The CDR3 consists of 14 residues. V lost 6 bases and J lost 2, with 13 bases in between. Germline-derived CDR1 and CDR2 are LNHDA and SQIVND (reference sequence). CDR3 DNA: TGTGCCAGTAGCCCTGGGACATACAACACTGAAGCTTTCTTT. This encodes CASSPGTYNTEAFF.

This clonotype was seen many times. The rearrangement joins TRBV7-2 to TRBJ2-7, with D unclear. CDR3 length: 17 amino acids. Deletions cut 1 base from V and 0 bases from J, with 16 bases between. CDR1 is SGHTA and CDR2 is FQGNSA in the germline V gene. The CDR3 DNA reads TGTGCCAGCAGCTTAGGGACGGCTACCATTAGCTCCTACGAGCAGTACTTC. Translated: CASSLGTATISSYEQYF.

This clonotype has just a few counts. The V gene is TRBV7-8, the J gene TRBJ1-1; D remains unclear. The CDR3 contains 13 residues. The germline gives CDR1 SGHVS, CDR2 FQNEAQ. The V end lost 1 base, the J end lost 5 bases, and 8 bases lay between the germline ends. CDR3: CASSLVRVTEAFF. In nucleotides, the CDR3 is TGTGCCAGCAGCTTAGTAAGGGTGACTGAAGCTTTCTTT.

This clonotype has only one observation. The chain employs TRBV6-2 or TRBV6-3 and TRBJ1-1; D might be TRBD1 (5 bases). The V end was cut by 2 bases, the J end by 1 base, with 14 bases between. The CDR3 runs to 16 residues. Germline V lookup: CDR1 MNHEY, CDR2 SVGEGT. CDR3 coding DNA: TGTGCCAGCAGTTACGCCCTACAGGAAGGGAACACTGAAGCTTTCTTT. Its translation: CASSYALQEGNTEAFF.

This clonotype came up a few times. The CDR3 spells CASSLAIQANSPLHF. The CDR3 DNA reads TGTGCCAGCAGCTTAGCGATACAGGCAAATTCACCCCTCCACTTT. V and J are TRBV7-2 and TRBJ1-6; weak D call: TRBD1 (5 bases). The CDR3 loop spans 15 amino acids. With 0 bases removed from V and 7 bases from J, the gap between germline ends came to 10 bases. CDR1 is SGHTA and CDR2 is FQGNSA in the germline V gene.

The chain carries TRBV20-1 and TRBJ2-3, with D tentatively TRBD1 or TRBD2 (5 bases each). The CDR3 totals 16 residues. V was pared by 0 bases and J by 2 bases, with 15 bases between. The V gene's germline CDR1 is DFQATT and CDR2 SNEGSKA (reference sequence). For the CDR3, the DNA is TGCAGTGCTAGAGACCCTGTGGGACGAGACACAGATACGCAGTATTTT. Its translation: CSARDPVGRDTDTQYF.

The chain has TRBV2 and TRBJ2-2, with D possibly being TRBD1 (5 bases). This CDR3 contains 14 residues. The V gene's germline CDR1 is SNHLY and CDR2 FYNNEI. Trimming removed 4 bases at V and 2 bases at J, with 8 bases between. The CDR3 spells CASSADSNTGELFF. As DNA, the CDR3 is TGTGCCAGCAGTGCCGACAGTAACACCGGGGAGCTGTTTTTT.

The sample holds one count of this clonotype. The chain recombines TRBV6-5 with TRBJ1-2, with D maybe TRBD1 (6 bases). V lost 0 bases to trimming and J lost 5 bases, with 16 bases between them. The CDR3 is 16 residues long. The V gene's germline CDR1 is MNHEY and CDR2 SVGAGI. This chain's CDR3 is CASSYSKLGASYGYTF. The DNA for the CDR3 is TGTGCCAGCAGTTACTCGAAGCTGGGGGCCTCATATGGCTACACCTTC.

This clonotype appeared a few times. This sequence joins TRBV11-2 and TRBJ2-1; 7 bases are a match to TRBD2. V lost 5 bases to trimming and J lost 10 bases; unmatched junction nucleotides: 8. This CDR3 is 13 amino acids long. Germline assignment: CDR1 SGHAT and CDR2 FQNNGV. The DNA of the CDR3 is TGTGCCAGCAGCCCCCATGTGGGAGGGGAGCAGTTCTTC. This translates into CASSPHVGGEQFF.

This chain connects TRBV12-3 or TRBV12-4 to TRBJ2-3; D ambiguous. This CDR3 comprises 14 residues. The germline V and J ends were trimmed by 6 bases and 0 bases, with 10 bases remaining between them. CDR3 protein: CASSHFPSTDTQYF. For the CDR3, the DNA is TGTGCCAGCAGCCACTTCCCTAGCACAGATACGCAGTATTTT.

The chain recombines TRBV7-2 with TRBJ2-5; D remains ambiguous. Per the germline V gene, CDR1 is SGHTA and CDR2 is FQGNSA. CDR3 length: 16 amino acids. Trimming stripped 5 bases from V and 0 bases from J, with 16 bases between. The CDR3 DNA reads TGTGCCAGCAGCCCCACCCGGGTCATGTACCAAGAGACCCAGTACTTC. It codes for CASSPTRVMYQETQYF.